These 18 T cell receptor beta chains were all obtained from the same sample, sequenced in a study of radiation and T cells in renal cell carcinoma. Data came from immunoSEQ multiplex PCR; TCRdb stores just in-frame clones and leaves some out. This sample has some 14,000 clones, with 64% found just once. Noted treatment: 15 Gy SBRT to primary tumor, nephrectomy 4 weeks later. The sequences come from tumor tissue, collected from a patient whose treatment included radiotherapy and nephrectomy. All receptors derive from an older woman with renal cell carcinoma.

This clone showed up just a few times. This chain joins TRBV5-1 and TRBJ2-5; tentatively, D is TRBD1 (5 bases). The CDR3 sequence is 15 residues long. The V end was cut by 3 bases, the J end by 5 bases, with 17 bases between. Looked up from germline, CDR1 is SGHRS and CDR2 is YFSETQ. This CDR3 reads CASSSSGPNRETQYF. The DNA for the CDR3 is TGCGCCAGCAGCTCGTCGGGCCCCAACAGGGAGACCCAGTACTTC. Supplemented by reference TRBV5-1 and TRBJ2-5, the full variable domain reads KAGVTQTPRYLIKTRGQQVTLSCSPISGHRSVSWYQQTPGQGLQFLFEYFSETQRNKGNFPGRFSGRQFSNSRSEMNVSTLELGDSALYLCASSSSGPNRETQYFGPGTRLLVL.

This clone was recorded a few times. The chain carries TRBV5-5 and TRBJ1-2; D gene ambiguous. The germline V gene has CDR1 SGHKS and CDR2 YYEKEE (reference sequence). The CDR3 extends over 13 amino acids. The ends were cut back, 2 bases at V and 1 base at J, with 6 bases in the middle. In DNA, the CDR3 is TGTGCCAGCAGCTTAGTTGATAACTATGGCTACACCTTC. This encodes CASSLVDNYGYTF.

This clone counts as medium-sized. In DNA, the CDR3 is TGCGCCAGCAGCTCAGACCCCGGGACAGGGGGTGGCTACACCTTC. This gives the protein CASSSDPGTGGGYTF. The rearrangement uses TRBV5-1 and TRBJ1-2, with 11 positions matching TRBD1. V was clipped by 3 bases and J by 7 bases; unmatched bases: 8. This CDR3 spans 15 amino acids. Germline V gene data show CDR1 as SGHRS and CDR2 as YFSETQ.

The chain carries TRBV9 and TRBJ2-2; a possible D gene is TRBD1 (5 bases). The CDR3 sequence is 16 residues long. The germline V gene encodes CDR1 SGDLS and CDR2 YYNGEE. V lost 2 bases and J lost 1, with 12 bases in between. In DNA, the CDR3 is TGTGCCAGCAGCGTTCAGGGTAGTAGGAACACCGGGGAGCTGTTTTTT. This translates into CASSVQGSRNTGELFF.

Within the sample, this clone is medium-sized. The J gene is TRBJ2-3, the V gene TRBV5-1; 15 bases are a match to TRBD2. In germline, CDR1 is SGHRS, CDR2 YFSETQ. The CDR3 extends over 15 amino acids. J lost 4 bases, V lost 3 bases, and 0 bases had no gene match. The CDR3 region is CASSWTSGGADTQYF. The CDR3 DNA sequence: TGCGCCAGCAGCTGGACTAGCGGGGGGGCAGATACGCAGTATTTT.

The chain couples TRBV19 to TRBJ1-2; 8 bases are a match to TRBD1. Germline-derived CDR1 and CDR2 are LNHDA and SQIVND (reference sequence). This CDR3 has 13 amino acids. With 10 bases clipped from V and 1 base from J, the junction kept 5 bases outside the gene matches. CDR3 region: CATRQGINYGYTF. CDR3 bases: TGTGCCACAAGACAGGGGATTAACTATGGCTACACCTTC.

The chain joins TRBV5-6 to TRBJ2-7; tentative D call: TRBD1 (6 bases). Trimming left V 0 bases short and J 7 bases short, with 11 bases between. There are 13 residues in the CDR3. In germline, CDR1 is SGHDT, CDR2 YYEEEE. The CDR3 spells CASSLGGPWEQYF. For the CDR3, the DNA is TGTGCCAGCAGCTTGGGGGGGCCCTGGGAGCAGTACTTC.

This sequence joins TRBV5-4 and TRBJ2-5, with 9 nucleotides matching TRBD2. Germline values: CDR1 SGHNT, CDR2 YYREEE (reference sequence). V lost 6 bases to trimming and J lost 3 bases; unmatched junction nucleotides: 6. CDR3 size: 14 residues. CDR3 loop: CASTLSGGKETQYF. DNA for the CDR3: TGTGCCAGCACCCTCAGCGGGGGGAAAGAGACCCAGTACTTC.

As regards this clone: One end of the junction is discordant with germline, which a read error may explain. CDR3 region: CASSQGGLFRYTF. CDR3 coding DNA: TGCGCCAGCAGCCAAGGGGGCCTGTTTCGCTACACCTTC. The J gene is TRBJ1-2, the V gene TRBV7-9; 7 bases align to TRBD1. The CDR3 sequence is 13 residues long. Germline values: CDR1 SEHNR, CDR2 FQNEAQ (reference sequence).

V usage is TRBV5-6 and J usage is TRBJ2-1; D unresolved. V lost 0 bases and J 1 base, leaving 8 bases between the germline ends. This CDR3 has 15 residues. Germline V gene data show CDR1 as SGHDT and CDR2 as YYEEEE. The CDR3: CASSLDVSSYNEQFF. The CDR3 nucleotides read TGTGCCAGCAGCTTGGACGTCAGTTCCTACAATGAGCAGTTCTTC.

The rearrangement joins TRBV14 to TRBJ2-1; D call uncertain. CDR3 length: 15 residues. Looked up from germline, CDR1 is SGHDN and CDR2 is FVKESK. Trimming left V 2 bases short and J 8 bases short, with 16 bases between. The CDR3 DNA reads TGTGCCAGCAGCCAAATACAGAGATCCCCTCATGAGCAGTTCTTC. Its translation: CASSQIQRSPHEQFF.

This clone was found a few times. This sequence joins TRBV27 and TRBJ2-7; TRBD1 matches at 10 bases. Germline trimming cut 5 bases from V and 6 bases from J; bases unmatched to any gene: 13. CDR1 and CDR2 (germline): MNHEY, SMNVEV (reference sequence). This CDR3 comprises 16 residues. Here the CDR3 DNA reads TGTGCCAGCAGTGCCGATGCGGGACAGGGGAGGTCCGAGCAGTACTTC. Translating it yields CASSADAGQGRSEQYF.

Remarks on this clone: At the DNA level, this CDR3 is encoded by other sequences in the same sample as well. The gene calls are TRBV6-1 and TRBJ1-4, with D possibly being TRBD1 (5 bases). This CDR3 has 14 amino acids. V was clipped by 3 bases and J by 7 bases, with 12 bases between them. The germline V gene encodes CDR1 MNHNS and CDR2 SASEGT. CDR3 protein: CASSDGQGGEKLFF. The CDR3 DNA reads TGTGCCAGCAGTGACGGGCAGGGTGGTGAAAAACTGTTTTTT.

V gene TRBV6-5 combines with J gene TRBJ1-4; the D gene is possibly TRBD1 (6 bases). Trimming shortened V by 8 bases and J by 6 bases, and 13 bases separated the two germline ends. The germline gives CDR1 MNHEY, CDR2 SVGAGI. This CDR3 contains 13 residues. CDR3 nucleotides: TGTGCCAGCGGTGGGCAGGGGTATGAAAAACTGTTTTTT. Translation: CASGGQGYEKLFF.

The sample holds a few counts of this clone. V is TRBV6-6 and J is TRBJ1-4; 10 bases agree with TRBD1. With V trimmed by 7 bases and J by 8 bases, 7 bases remained unmatched. The CDR3 has 14 amino acids. Germline CDR1 reads MNHNY; CDR2 reads SVGAGI (reference sequence). Written as DNA, the CDR3 is TGTGCCAGCAAAGCCGGGACAGGGGAAGAAAAACTGTTTTTT. Its protein product is CASKAGTGEEKLFF.

The chain joins TRBV5-1 to TRBJ2-7, with unresolved D. The CDR3 covers 15 residues. Germline V CDR1 and CDR2: SGHRS, YFSETQ. Trimming removed 3 bases at V and 1 base at J, with 14 bases between. CDR3 region: CASSSGTEISYEQYF. The CDR3 DNA follows: TGCGCCAGCAGCTCGGGCACAGAAATATCCTACGAGCAGTACTTC.

This sequence joins TRBV19 and TRBJ2-3; tentatively, D is TRBD2 (7 bases). V was clipped by 5 bases and J by 1 base, with 13 bases between them. The CDR3 sequence is 15 residues long. Germline CDR1 LNHDA, CDR2 SQIVND (reference sequence). The CDR3 reads CASSPSGGRTDTQYF. As DNA, the CDR3 is TGTGCCAGTAGTCCTTCCGGGGGGCGCACAGATACGCAGTATTTT. The full variable domain, rest sourced from reference TRBV19 and TRBJ2-3, is DGGITQSPKYLFRKEGQNVTLSCEQNLNHDAMYWYRQDPGQGLRLIYYSQIVNDFQKGDIAEGYSVSREKKESFPLTVTSAQKNPTAFYLCASSPSGGRTDTQYFGPGTRLTVL.

This clone has just a few counts. The chain joins TRBV7-2 to TRBJ2-2; D gene ambiguous. V was shortened by 4 bases and J by 1 base, with 10 bases between the two germline ends. This CDR3 contains 15 residues. The germline CDR1 and CDR2 sequences are SGHTA and FQGNSA. The CDR3 loop is CASSSRTVNTGELFF. The CDR3 DNA reads as TGTGCCAGCAGCTCTAGGACCGTGAACACCGGGGAGCTGTTTTTT.